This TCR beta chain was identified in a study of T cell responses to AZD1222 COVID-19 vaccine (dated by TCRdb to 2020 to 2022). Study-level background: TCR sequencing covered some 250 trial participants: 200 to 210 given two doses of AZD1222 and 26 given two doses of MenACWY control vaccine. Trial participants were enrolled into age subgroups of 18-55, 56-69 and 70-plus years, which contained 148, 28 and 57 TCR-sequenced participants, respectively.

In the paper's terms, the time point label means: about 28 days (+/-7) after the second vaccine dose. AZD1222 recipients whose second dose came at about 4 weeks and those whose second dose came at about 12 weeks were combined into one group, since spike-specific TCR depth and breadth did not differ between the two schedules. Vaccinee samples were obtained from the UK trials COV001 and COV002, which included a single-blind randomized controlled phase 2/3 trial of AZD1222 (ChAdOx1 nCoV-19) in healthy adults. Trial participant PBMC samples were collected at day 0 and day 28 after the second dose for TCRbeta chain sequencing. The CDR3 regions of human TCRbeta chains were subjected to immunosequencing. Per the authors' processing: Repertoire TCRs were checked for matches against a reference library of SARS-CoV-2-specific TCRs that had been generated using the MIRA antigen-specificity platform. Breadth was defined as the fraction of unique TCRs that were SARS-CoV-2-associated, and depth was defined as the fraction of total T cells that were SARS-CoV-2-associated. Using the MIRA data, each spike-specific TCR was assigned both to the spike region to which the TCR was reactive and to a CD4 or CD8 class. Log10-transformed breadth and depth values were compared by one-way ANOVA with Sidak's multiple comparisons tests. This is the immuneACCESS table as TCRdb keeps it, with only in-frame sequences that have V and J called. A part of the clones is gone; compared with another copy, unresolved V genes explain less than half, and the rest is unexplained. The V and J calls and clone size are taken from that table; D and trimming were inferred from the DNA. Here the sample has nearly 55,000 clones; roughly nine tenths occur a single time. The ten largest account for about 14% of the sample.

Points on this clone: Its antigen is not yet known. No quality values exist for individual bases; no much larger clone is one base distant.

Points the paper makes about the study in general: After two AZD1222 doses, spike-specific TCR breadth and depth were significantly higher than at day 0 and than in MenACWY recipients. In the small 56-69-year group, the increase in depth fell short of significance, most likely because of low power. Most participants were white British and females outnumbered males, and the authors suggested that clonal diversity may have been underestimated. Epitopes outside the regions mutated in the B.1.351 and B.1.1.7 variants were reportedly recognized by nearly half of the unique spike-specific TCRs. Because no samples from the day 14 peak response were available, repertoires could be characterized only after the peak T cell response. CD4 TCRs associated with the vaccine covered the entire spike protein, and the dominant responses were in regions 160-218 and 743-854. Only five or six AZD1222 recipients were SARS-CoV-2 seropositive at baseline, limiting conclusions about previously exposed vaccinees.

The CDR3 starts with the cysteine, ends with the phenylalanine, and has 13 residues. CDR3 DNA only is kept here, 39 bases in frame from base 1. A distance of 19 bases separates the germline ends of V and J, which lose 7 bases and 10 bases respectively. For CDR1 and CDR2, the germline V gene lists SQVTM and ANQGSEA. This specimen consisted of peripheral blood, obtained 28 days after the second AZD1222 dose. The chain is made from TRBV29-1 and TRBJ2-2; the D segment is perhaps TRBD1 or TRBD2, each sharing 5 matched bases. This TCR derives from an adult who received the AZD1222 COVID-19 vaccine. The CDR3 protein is CSASRDPNSELFF. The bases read TGCAGCGCCAGCCGGGACCCCAACTCGGAGCTGTTTTTT.